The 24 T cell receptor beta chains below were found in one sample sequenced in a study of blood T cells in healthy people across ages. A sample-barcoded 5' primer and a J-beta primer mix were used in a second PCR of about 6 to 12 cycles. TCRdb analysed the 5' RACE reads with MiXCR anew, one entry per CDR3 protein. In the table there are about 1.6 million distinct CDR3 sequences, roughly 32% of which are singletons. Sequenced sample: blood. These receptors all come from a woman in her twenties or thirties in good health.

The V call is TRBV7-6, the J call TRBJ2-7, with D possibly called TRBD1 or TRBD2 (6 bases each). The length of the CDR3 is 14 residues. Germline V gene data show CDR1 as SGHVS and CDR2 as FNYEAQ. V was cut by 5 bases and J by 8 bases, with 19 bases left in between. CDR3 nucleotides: TGTGCCAGCAGCCAGGCAGGGAGTGGGGGGCAGCAGTACTTC. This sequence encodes CASSQAGSGGQQYF.

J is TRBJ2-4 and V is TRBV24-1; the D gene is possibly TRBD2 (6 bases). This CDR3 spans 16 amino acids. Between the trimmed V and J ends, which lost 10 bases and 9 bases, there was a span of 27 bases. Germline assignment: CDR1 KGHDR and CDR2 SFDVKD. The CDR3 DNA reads TGTGCCACTGCCTTTCGGCAGGGTGCCACAGCGGGCATTCAGTACTTC. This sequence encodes CATAFRQGATAGIQYF.

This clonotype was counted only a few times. As DNA, the CDR3 is TGTGCCAGCTCACCCGTTATAACAGGTCAGACCCCTGAAGCTTTCTTT. Translating gives CASSPVITGQTPEAFF. The chain has TRBV18 and TRBJ1-1, with D maybe TRBD1 (5 bases). V was shortened by 3 bases and J by 6 bases, with 20 bases between the two germline ends. Germline CDR1 reads KGHSH; CDR2 reads LQKENI. This CDR3 contains 16 residues.

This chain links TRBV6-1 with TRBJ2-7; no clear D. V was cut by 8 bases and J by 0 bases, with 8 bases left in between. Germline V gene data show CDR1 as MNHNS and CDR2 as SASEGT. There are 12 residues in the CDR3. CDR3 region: CASVSSSYEQYF. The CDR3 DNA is TGTGCCAGCGTCTCCAGCTCCTACGAGCAGTACTTC.

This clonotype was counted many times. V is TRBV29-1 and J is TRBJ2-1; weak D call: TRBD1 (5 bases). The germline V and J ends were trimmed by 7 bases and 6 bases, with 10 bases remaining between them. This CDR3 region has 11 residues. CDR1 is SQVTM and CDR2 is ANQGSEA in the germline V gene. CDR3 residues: CSGEGANEQFF. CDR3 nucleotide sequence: TGCAGCGGAGAAGGGGCCAATGAGCAGTTCTTC.

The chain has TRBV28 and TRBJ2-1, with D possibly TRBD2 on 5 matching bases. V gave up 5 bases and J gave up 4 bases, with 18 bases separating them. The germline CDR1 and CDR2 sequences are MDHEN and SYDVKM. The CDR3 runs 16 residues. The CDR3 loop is CASSGLEGSAYNEQFF. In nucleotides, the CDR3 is TGTGCCAGCAGTGGGCTAGAGGGCTCGGCGTACAATGAGCAGTTCTTC. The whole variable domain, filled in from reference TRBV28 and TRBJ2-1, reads DVKVTQSSRYLVKRTGEKVFLECVQDMDHENMFWYRQDPGLGLRLIYFSYDVKMKEKGDIPEGYSVSREKKERFSLILESASTNQTSMYLCASSGLEGSAYNEQFFGPGTRLTVL.

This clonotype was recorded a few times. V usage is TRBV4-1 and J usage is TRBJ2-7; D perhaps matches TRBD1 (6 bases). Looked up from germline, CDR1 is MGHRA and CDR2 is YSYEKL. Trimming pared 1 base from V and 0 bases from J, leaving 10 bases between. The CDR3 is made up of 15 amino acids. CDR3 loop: CASSQVQGHSYEQYF. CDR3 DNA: TGCGCCAGCAGCCAAGTTCAGGGGCACTCCTACGAGCAGTACTTC.

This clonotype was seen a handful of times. The CDR3 protein is CASSSQGSAPIGEQFF. CDR3 DNA: TGTGCCAGCAGCTCACAGGGTTCAGCTCCAATCGGTGAGCAGTTCTTC. This sequence joins TRBV7-3 and TRBJ2-1; the D gene is possibly TRBD1 (6 bases). CDR3 size: 16 residues. V was trimmed by 4 bases and J by 9 bases, leaving 22 bases between them. CDR1 SGHTA and CDR2 FQGTGA come from the germline V gene.

The CDR3 loop reads CASRSTPGTTSETQYF. DNA of the CDR3: TGCGCCAGCAGGTCTACCCCCGGGACAACTTCGGAGACCCAGTACTTC. V gene TRBV5-1 combines with J gene TRBJ2-5; maybe TRBD1 (6 bases). The length of the CDR3 is 16 residues. The germline V gene has CDR1 SGHRS and CDR2 YFSETQ. V was pared by 5 bases and J by 5 bases, with 22 bases between. Full variable domain (missing parts from reference TRBV5-1 and TRBJ2-5): KAGVTQTPRYLIKTRGQQVTLSCSPISGHRSVSWYQQTPGQGLQFLFEYFSETQRNKGNFPGRFSGRQFSNSRSEMNVSTLELGDSALYLCASRSTPGTTSETQYFGPGTRLLVL.

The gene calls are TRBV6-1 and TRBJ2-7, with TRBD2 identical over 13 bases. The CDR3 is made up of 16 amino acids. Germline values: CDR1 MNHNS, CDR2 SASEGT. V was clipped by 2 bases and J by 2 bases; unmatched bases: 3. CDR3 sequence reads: CASSESGLAGTYEQYF. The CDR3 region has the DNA TGTGCCAGCAGTGAATCGGGACTAGCGGGGACCTACGAGCAGTACTTC.

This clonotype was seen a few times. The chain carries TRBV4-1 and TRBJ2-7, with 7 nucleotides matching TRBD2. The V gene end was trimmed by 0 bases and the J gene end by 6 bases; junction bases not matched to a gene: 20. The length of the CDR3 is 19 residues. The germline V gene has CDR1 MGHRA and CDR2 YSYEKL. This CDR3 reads CASSQENVRTSKLRVEQYF. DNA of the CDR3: TGCGCCAGCAGCCAAGAAAATGTAAGGACTAGTAAACTTCGGGTCGAGCAGTACTTC.

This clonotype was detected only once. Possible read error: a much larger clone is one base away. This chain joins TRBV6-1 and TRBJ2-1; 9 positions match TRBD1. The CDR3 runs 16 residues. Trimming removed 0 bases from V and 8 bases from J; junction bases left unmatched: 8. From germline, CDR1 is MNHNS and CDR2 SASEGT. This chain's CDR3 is CASSEALPTGGDEQFF. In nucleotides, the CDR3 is TGTGCCAGCAGTGAAGCGTTACCAACAGGGGGCGATGAGCAGTTCTTC.

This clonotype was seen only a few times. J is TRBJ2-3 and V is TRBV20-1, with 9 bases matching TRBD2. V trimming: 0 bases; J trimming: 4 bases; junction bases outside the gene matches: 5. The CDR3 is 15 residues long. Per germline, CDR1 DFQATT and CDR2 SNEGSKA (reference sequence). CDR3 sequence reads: CSARDLAGTPDTQYF. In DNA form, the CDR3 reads TGCAGTGCTAGAGATCTAGCGGGGACACCAGATACGCAGTATTTT.

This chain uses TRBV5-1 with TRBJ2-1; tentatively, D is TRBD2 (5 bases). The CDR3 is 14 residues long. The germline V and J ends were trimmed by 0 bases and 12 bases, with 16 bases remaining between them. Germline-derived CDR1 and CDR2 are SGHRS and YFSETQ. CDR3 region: CASSLGGSAYGQFF. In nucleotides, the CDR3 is TGCGCCAGCAGCTTGGGCGGGTCCGCTTATGGGCAGTTCTTC. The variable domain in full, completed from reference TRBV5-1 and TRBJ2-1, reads KAGVTQTPRYLIKTRGQQVTLSCSPISGHRSVSWYQQTPGQGLQFLFEYFSETQRNKGNFPGRFSGRQFSNSRSEMNVSTLELGDSALYLCASSLGGSAYGQFFGPGTRLTVL.

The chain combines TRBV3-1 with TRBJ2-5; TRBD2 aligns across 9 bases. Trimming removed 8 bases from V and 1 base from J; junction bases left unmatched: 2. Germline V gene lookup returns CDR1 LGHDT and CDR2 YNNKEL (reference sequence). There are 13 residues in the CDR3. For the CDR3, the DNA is TGTGCCAGCGGCGGGAGGGCCCAAGAGACCCAGTACTTC. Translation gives CASGGRAQETQYF.

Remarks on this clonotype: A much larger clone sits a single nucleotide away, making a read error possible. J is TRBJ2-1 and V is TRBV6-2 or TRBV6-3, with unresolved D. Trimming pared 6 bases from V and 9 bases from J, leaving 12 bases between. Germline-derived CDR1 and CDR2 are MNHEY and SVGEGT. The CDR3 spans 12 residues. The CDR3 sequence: CASSLKRGEQFF. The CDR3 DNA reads TGTGCCAGCAGCCTTAAGCGTGGTGAGCAGTTCTTC.

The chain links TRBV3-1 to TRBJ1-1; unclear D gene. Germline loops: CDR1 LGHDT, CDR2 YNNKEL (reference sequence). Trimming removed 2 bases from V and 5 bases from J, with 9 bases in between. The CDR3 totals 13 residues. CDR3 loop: CASSQIGATEAFF. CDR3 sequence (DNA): TGTGCCAGCAGCCAAATCGGCGCTACTGAAGCTTTCTTT.

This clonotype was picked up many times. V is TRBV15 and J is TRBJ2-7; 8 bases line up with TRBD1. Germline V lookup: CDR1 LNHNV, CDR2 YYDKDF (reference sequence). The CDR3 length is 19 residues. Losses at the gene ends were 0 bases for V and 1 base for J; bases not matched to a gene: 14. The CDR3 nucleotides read TGTGCCACCAGCAGAGATGTGGGACAGGACCCTCACCCGTCCTACGAGCAGTACTTC. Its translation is CATSRDVGQDPHPSYEQYF.

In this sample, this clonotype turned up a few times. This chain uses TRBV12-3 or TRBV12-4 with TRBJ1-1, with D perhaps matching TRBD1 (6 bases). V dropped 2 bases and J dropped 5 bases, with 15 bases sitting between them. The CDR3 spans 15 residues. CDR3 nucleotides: TGTGCCAGCAGTTTAAGGGGGGGGCTTGGAACTGAAGCTTTCTTT. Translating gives CASSLRGGLGTEAFF.

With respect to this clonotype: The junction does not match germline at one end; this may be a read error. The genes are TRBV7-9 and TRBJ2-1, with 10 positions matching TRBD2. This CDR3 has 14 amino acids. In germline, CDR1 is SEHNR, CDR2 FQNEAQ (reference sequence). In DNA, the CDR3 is TGTACCAGCAGCTCCGCCGGACTAGCGGATGGGGAGTTCTTC. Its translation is CTSSSAGLADGEFF.

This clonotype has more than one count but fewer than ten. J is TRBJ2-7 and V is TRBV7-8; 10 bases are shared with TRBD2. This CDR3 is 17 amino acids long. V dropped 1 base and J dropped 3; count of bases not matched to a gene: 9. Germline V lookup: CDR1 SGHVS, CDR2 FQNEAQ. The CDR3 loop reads CASSLGLAGDSGYEQYF. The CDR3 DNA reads TGTGCCAGCAGCTTAGGGCTAGCGGGGGATTCGGGCTACGAGCAGTACTTC.

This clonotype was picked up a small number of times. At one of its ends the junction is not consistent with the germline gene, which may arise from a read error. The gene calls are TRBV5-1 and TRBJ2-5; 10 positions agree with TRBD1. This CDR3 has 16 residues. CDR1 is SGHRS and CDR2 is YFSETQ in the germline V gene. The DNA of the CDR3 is TGCGCCAGCAGCACACCCGGGACAGGGGTTCAAGAGGCCCAGTACTTC. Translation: CASSTPGTGVQEAQYF.

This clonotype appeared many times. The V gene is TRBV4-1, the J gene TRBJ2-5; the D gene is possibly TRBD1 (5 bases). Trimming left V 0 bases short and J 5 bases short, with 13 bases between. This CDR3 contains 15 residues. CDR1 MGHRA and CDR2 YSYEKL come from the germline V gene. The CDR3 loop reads CASSQEMGPGETQYF. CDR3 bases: TGCGCCAGCAGCCAAGAGATGGGGCCAGGGGAGACCCAGTACTTC.

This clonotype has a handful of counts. The CDR3 protein is CASSQDPAAETYNEQFF. CDR3 coding DNA: TGCGCCAGCAGCCAAGATCCCGCGGCGGAAACCTACAATGAGCAGTTCTTC. The rearrangement uses TRBV4-1 and TRBJ2-1, with D unclear. Germline V gives CDR1 MGHRA, CDR2 YSYEKL. Trimming left V 0 bases short and J 2 bases short, with 14 bases between. The CDR3 has 17 residues.